The sequence of this TCR beta chain was determined in a study of long-term antiretroviral therapy in people with HIV. Overall study: The oldest samples precede the 2015 immediate-ART recommendation by about a decade. General study findings and limits: The study found that diversity rose after ART but stayed below transplant donor controls.

As regards this clone: No antigen is known for it.

DNA was extracted from around 1-9.1 million thawed cryopreserved PBMC. This CDR3 is built from 13 residues. Germline loops: CDR1 GTSNPN, CDR2 SVGIG (reference sequence). The junction had 2 bases not matched to a gene; V was cut back by 3 bases and J by 1 base. It was version v3.0 of the immunoSEQ assay that was run at survey level. Sequencing had a target that covered roughly 40,000-55,000 T-cell genomes per sample. Produced via immunoSEQ multiplex PCR; TCRdb's table is partial and in-frame only. Of under 45,000 clones in the sample, around 85% are singletons; the top ten hold 4% to 4.5%. V usage is TRBV30 and J usage is TRBJ1-1; 7 positions agree with TRBD1. The material was unsorted PBMCs, obtained 1.2 years after starting antiretroviral therapy. The source of this sequence is a woman aged 45-65 years with HIV. The CDR3 DNA reads as TGTGCCTGGAGAAACAGGGGGAACACTGAAGCTTTCTTT. It is translated as CAWRNRGNTEAFF.